These T cell receptor beta chains were read from a single sample in a study of blood T cells in healthy people across ages. A single record per CDR3 protein comes from TCRdb applying MiXCR to the 5' RACE reads. Found here are around 1,000,000 distinct CDR3 sequences, under 30% of them singletons; the top ten hold approximately 0.7%. These data were also reused for a study on T cells of mothers and their children.

Sequenced sample: blood. Receptor source: a girl aged 2 to 9 in good health. Each CDR3 is given with its conserved first and last residue. The D gene is left open where the match is weak. Some rows mark clone size as missing; the rest say once, few, many or name a class of expanded clone.

>TRBJ2-5|NA|TRBV20-1|TRBD2
TGCAGTGCTAGGAGGGGACTACCCGAGACCCAGTACTTC
CSARRGLPETQYF
>TRBJ1-6|few|TRBV12-3/TRBV12-4|NA
TGTGCCAGCAGCCAGCTTAGAATCGATAATTCACCCCTCCACTTT
CASSQLRIDNSPLHF
>TRBJ2-5|few|TRBV20-1|NA
TGCAGTGCTAGCAAATCCGGGACACCGAGAGGGGAGACCCAGTACTTC
CSASKSGTPRGETQYF
>TRBJ2-5|few|TRBV5-1|NA
TGCGCCAGCAGTCATGTGGAGGGAGAGACCCAGTACTTC
CASSHVEGETQYF
>TRBJ1-2|NA|TRBV13|NA
TGTGCCAGCAGCCAACAAGGGGGGGCTAACTATGGCTACACCTTC
CASSQQGGANYGYTF
>TRBJ2-4|few|TRBV2|NA
TGTGCCAGCTCAGGGTCCAAAAACATTCAGTACTTC
CASSGSKNIQYF
>TRBJ1-2|NA|TRBV29-1|NA
TGCAGCGTATGGCGTGGCAGGGCCCTGGGCTGCACCTTC
CSVWRGRALGCTF
>TRBJ2-7|NA|TRBV2|NA
TGTGCCAGCGGGGTTTACGAGCAGTACTTC
CASGVYEQYF
>TRBJ2-4|NA|TRBV12-3/TRBV12-4|NA
TGTGCCAGCAGCCCGATGGGCTGGGGAGCCAAAAACATTCAGTACTTC
CASSPMGWGAKNIQYF
>TRBJ2-7|NA|TRBV6-5|TRBD1
TGTGCCAGCAGGACAGGGGACTACGAGCAGTACTTC
CASRTGDYEQYF
>TRBJ2-7|NA|TRBV4-3|NA
TGCGCCAGCAGCCAAGATTCAGGGCCGTACTACGAGCAGTACTTC
CASSQDSGPYYEQYF
>TRBJ2-1|few|TRBV14|TRBD2
TGTGCCAGCAGCGATAACCTAGCGGGAGACTGGAATGAGCAGTTCTTC
CASSDNLAGDWNEQFF
>TRBJ2-3|NA|TRBV11-2|NA
TGTGCCAGCAGCTCACAAGGACCAGATCCAGATACGCAGTATTTT
CASSSQGPDPDTQYF
>TRBJ2-5|NA|TRBV28|TRBD2
TGTGCCAGCAGTTCTAGGACTAGCGGGAGAGGAGACCAAGAGACCCAGTACTTC
CASSSRTSGRGDQETQYF
>TRBJ1-3|NA|TRBV7-2|NA
TGTGCCAGCAGCCTAGATCTCGGTCGAAACACCATATATTTT
CASSLDLGRNTIYF
>TRBJ2-3|NA|TRBV3-1|NA
TGTGCCAGCAGCCAAGTGGGGGCGGGGATTGCAGATACGCAGTATTTT
CASSQVGAGIADTQYF
>TRBJ2-7|few|TRBV28|TRBD1
TGTGCCAGCAGTACCCCGGACAGGGAAGGCGACGAGCAGTACTTC
CASSTPDREGDEQYF
>TRBJ2-7|NA|TRBV7-9|NA
TGTGCCAGCAGCCCTACAGGGTGGCGCGACGAGCAGTACTTC
CASSPTGWRDEQYF
>TRBJ2-5|once|TRBV7-9|NA
TGTGCCAGCTTTCCTATATTTTACGGAGAAGGAGAGACCCAGTACTTC
CASFPIFYGEGETQYF
>TRBJ2-5|once|TRBV6-2/TRBV6-3|NA
TGTGCCAGCAGTTACTCGAAGTTCGAGCGGTACCAAGAGACCCAGTACTTC
CASSYSKFERYQETQYF
>TRBJ2-7|NA|TRBV7-2|TRBD2
TGTGCCAGCAGCCCTAGGGGAGGGACTAGCGGTACCTACGAGCAGTACTTC
CASSPRGGTSGTYEQYF
>TRBJ2-1|NA|TRBV12-3/TRBV12-4|NA
TGTGCCAGCAGTCTTAGCGGACAGAATAATGAGCAGTTCTTC
CASSLSGQNNEQFF
>TRBJ2-1|NA|TRBV5-1|NA
TGCGCCAGCAGCTCGGGAGTCCGCAGCTCCTACAATGAGCAGTTCTTC
CASSSGVRSSYNEQFF
>TRBJ2-3|few|TRBV14|NA
TGTGCCAGCAGTGACGAGGGCACAGATACGCAGTATTTT
CASSDEGTDTQYF
>TRBJ2-7|few|TRBV27|NA
TGTGCCAGCAGTAAGACTGCAACCTACGAGCAGTACTTC
CASSKTATYEQYF
>TRBJ1-1|few|TRBV13|TRBD1
TGTGCCAGCGGCTTAGTGGGACAGGGTAAAGCTTTCTTT
CASGLVGQGKAFF
>TRBJ2-5|NA|TRBV7-3|NA
TGTGCCAGCAGCTCCTCCGTCGGGGGGCCAGAGACCCAGTACTTC
CASSSSVGGPETQYF
>TRBJ2-5|few|TRBV6-6|TRBD2
TGTGCCAGCAGGTATAGCGGGCCGAGAGAGACCCAGTACTTC
CASRYSGPRETQYF
>TRBJ2-2|NA|TRBV3-1|NA
TGTGCCAGCAGCCAAGAGTCTTACCTTATTAGCGGAGAGTTCACCGGGGAGCTGTTTTTT
CASSQESYLISGEFTGELFF
>TRBJ2-1|NA|TRBV12-3/TRBV12-4|TRBD2
TGTGCCAGCAGTTTTTCTGGCGGGGGGTTAAATGAGCAGTTCTTC
CASSFSGGGLNEQFF
>TRBJ2-7|NA|TRBV5-6|NA
TGTGCCAGCAGCCAAATCACTAGCTACGAGCAGTACTTC
CASSQITSYEQYF
>TRBJ1-4|few|TRBV4-3|NA
TGCGCCAGCAGCCAAGATCGAGGGTTTGGTGAAAAACTGTTTTTT
CASSQDRGFGEKLFF
>TRBJ1-2|NA|TRBV7-9|NA
TGTGCCAGCAGCTTAGGAGGGGACTCTTCAAACTATGGCTACACCTTC
CASSLGGDSSNYGYTF
>TRBJ1-1|NA|TRBV6-5|NA
TGTGCCAGCAGTACGAGTCAGGGTCGAAGAGCTTTCTTT
CASSTSQGRRAFF
>TRBJ1-2|few|TRBV29-1|NA
TGCAGCGTTGGCCGCTCAATACAAGTTAACTATGGCTACACCTTC
CSVGRSIQVNYGYTF
>TRBJ1-5|NA|TRBV29-1|NA
TGCAGCGTTGTTGACAGGCCCAATCAGCCCCAGCATTTT
CSVVDRPNQPQHF
>TRBJ2-1|NA|TRBV20-1|NA
TGCAGTGCTAGTATGACTCAATCCAACAATGAGCAGTTCTTC
CSASMTQSNNEQFF
>TRBJ2-5|NA|TRBV7-6|NA
TGTGCCAGCAGCTTAGCTGGGGCCGCAAGTTGGGGAGAGACCCAGTACTTC
CASSLAGAASWGETQYF
>TRBJ2-1|few|TRBV4-3|TRBD2
TGCGCCAGCAGCCAAGTATGGCTAGCGGGGAATGAGCAGTTCTTC
CASSQVWLAGNEQFF
>TRBJ2-4|few|TRBV11-3|NA
TGTGCCAGCAGCTACCCCAGGGGGGGGACGCTAAAAAACATTCAGTACTTC
CASSYPRGGTLKNIQYF
>TRBJ2-2|few|TRBV5-1|TRBD2
TGCGCCAGCAGCTTGGCCCCCCTAGCGGGAGGAACCGGGGAGCTGTTTTTT
CASSLAPLAGGTGELFF
>TRBJ1-5|few|TRBV29-1|TRBD1
TGCAGCGTTAGGCTTGAGGGACAGTTTAATCAGCCCCAGCATTTT
CSVRLEGQFNQPQHF
>TRBJ2-7|few|TRBV10-3|NA
TGTGCCACAGGGGTAGAAAGCTCCTACGAGCAGTACTTC
CATGVESSYEQYF
>TRBJ1-2|NA|TRBV11-2|NA
TGTGCCAGCAGCTCACAGGGAGTCACGTACTATGGCTACACCTTC
CASSSQGVTYYGYTF
>TRBJ2-2|NA|TRBV20-1|NA
TGCAGTGCTACAAGACTAACGAACACCGGGGAGCTGTTTTTT
CSATRLTNTGELFF
>TRBJ2-5|few|TRBV7-2|TRBD2
TGTGCCAGCAGCAAACTAGCGGGGGGGCTTCGGGAGACCCAGTACTTC
CASSKLAGGLRETQYF
>TRBJ1-5|NA|TRBV20-1|NA
TGCAGTGCTGCCGCGATGACATTTCAGGATCAGCCCCAGCATTTT
CSAAAMTFQDQPQHF
>TRBJ2-5|NA|TRBV9|NA
TGTGCCAGCAGCGAGACGGGAGCGAGGGAGACCCAGTACTTC
CASSETGARETQYF